This T cell receptor (beta chain) emerged from a study of post-analysis software for immune sequencing data. Study-wide results and limits: The authors found that F measure strongly co-clustered same-batch samples. Significantly lower normalized Chao1 diversity was seen in multiple sclerosis patients than in controls. Among roughly 5 TRBV segments more frequent in patients than controls were TRBV5-6, TRBV5-1 and TRBV20-1.

TCR beta libraries were prepared from cDNA with unique molecular identifiers. Researchers reported approximately 500,000 cDNA molecules coming from around 1 to 10 million T cells. MiXCR, applied by TCRdb to the PCR reads, yields one record per CDR3 protein. The data hold about 200,000 distinct CDR3 sequences, with roughly 28% observed a single time. Germline-derived CDR1 and CDR2 are MDHEN and SYDVKM. This CDR3 contains 15 residues. The ends lost 4 bases at V and 1 base at J; junction bases unmatched: 5. In the case of this clonotype: Its matching antigen is unknown.

The TCR sequence derives from a girl aged 2 to 17 with multiple sclerosis. The gene calls are TRBV28 and TRBJ2-3, with TRBD1 matching over 7 bases. Sequencing input: blood. The CDR3 loop is CASSSQGSGTDTQYF. CDR3 in DNA: TGTGCCAGCAGTTCACAGGGGAGCGGCACAGATACGCAGTATTTT.